The clone carrying this T cell receptor beta chain was counted between two and nine times. The junction departs from germline at one end; a sequencing error may be responsible. Method: immunoSEQ multiplex PCR; TCRdb's copy keeps in-frame clones and lacks some. Of about 120,000 clones listed, more than 85% are singletons. The record originates from a study of control samples from healthy donors and cancer patients. From germline, CDR1 is LNHDA and CDR2 SQIVND (reference sequence). The CDR3 is made up of 13 amino acids. This TCR was recovered from a man aged 45-65 years with head and neck cancer. The genes are TRBV19 and TRBJ1-5, with D possibly being TRBD1 (5 bases). Sequences were obtained from PBMCs. The CDR3 reads CASSISTGAVLGF. CDR3 DNA sequence: TGTGCCAGTAGTATTTCGACCGGGGCGGTCTTAGGCTTT. Filled out from reference TRBV19 and TRBJ1-5, the complete variable domain reads DGGITQSPKYLFRKEGQNVTLSCEQNLNHDAMYWYRQDPGQGLRLIYYSQIVNDFQKGDIAEGYSVSREKKESFPLTVTSAQKNPTAFYLCASSISTGAVLGFGDGTRLSIL.